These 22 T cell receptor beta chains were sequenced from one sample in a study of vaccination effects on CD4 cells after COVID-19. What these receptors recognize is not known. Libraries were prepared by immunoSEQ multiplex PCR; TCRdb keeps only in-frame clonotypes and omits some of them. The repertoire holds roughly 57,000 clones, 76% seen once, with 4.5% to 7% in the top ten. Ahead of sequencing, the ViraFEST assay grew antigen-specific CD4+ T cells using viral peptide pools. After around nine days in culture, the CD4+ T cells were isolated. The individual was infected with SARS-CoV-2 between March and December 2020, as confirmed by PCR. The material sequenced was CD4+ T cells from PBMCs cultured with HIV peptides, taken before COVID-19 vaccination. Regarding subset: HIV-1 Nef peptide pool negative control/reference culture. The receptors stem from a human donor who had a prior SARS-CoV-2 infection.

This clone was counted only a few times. The CDR3 here is CASSIDRAWGGSSPLHF. CDR3 DNA sequence: TGTGCCAGTAGTATCGACAGGGCTTGGGGAGGGAGTTCACCCCTCCACTTT. The chain recombines TRBV19 with TRBJ1-6; 7 bases match TRBD1. V shed 3 bases and J 9 bases; nucleotides not matched to a gene: 14. The CDR3 has 17 amino acids. CDR1 and CDR2 (germline): LNHDA, SQIVND (reference sequence).

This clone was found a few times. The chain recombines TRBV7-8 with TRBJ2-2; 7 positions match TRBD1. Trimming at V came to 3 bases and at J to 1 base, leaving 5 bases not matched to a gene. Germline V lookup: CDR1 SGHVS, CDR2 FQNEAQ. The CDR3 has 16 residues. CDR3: CASSLETGKNTGELFF. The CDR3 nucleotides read TGTGCCAGCAGCTTGGAGACAGGGAAGAACACCGGGGAGCTGTTTTTT. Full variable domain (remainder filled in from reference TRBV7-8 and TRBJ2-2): GAGVSQSPRYKVAKRGQDVALRCDPISGHVSLFWYQQALGQGPEFLTYFQNEAQLDKSGLPSDRFFAERPEGSVSTLKIQRTQQEDSAVYLCASSLETGKNTGELFFGEGSRLTVL.

CDR3 loop: CASSFGLAGVYEQYF. CDR3 nucleotide sequence: TGTGCCAGCAGTTTTGGTCTAGCGGGAGTCTACGAGCAGTACTTC. This sequence joins TRBV28 and TRBJ2-7, with TRBD2 matching 10 bases. V was clipped by 3 bases and J by 3 bases; unmatched bases: 5. This CDR3 has 15 amino acids. Germline values: CDR1 MDHEN, CDR2 SYDVKM. Variable domain in full (rest from reference TRBV28 and TRBJ2-7): DVKVTQSSRYLVKRTGEKVFLECVQDMDHENMFWYRQDPGLGLRLIYFSYDVKMKEKGDIPEGYSVSREKKERFSLILESASTNQTSMYLCASSFGLAGVYEQYFGPGTRLTVT.

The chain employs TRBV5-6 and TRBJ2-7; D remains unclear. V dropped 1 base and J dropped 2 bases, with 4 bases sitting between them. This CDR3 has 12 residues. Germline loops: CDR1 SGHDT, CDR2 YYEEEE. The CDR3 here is CASSLFTYEQYF. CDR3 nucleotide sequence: TGTGCCAGCAGCTTGTTCACCTACGAGCAGTACTTC.

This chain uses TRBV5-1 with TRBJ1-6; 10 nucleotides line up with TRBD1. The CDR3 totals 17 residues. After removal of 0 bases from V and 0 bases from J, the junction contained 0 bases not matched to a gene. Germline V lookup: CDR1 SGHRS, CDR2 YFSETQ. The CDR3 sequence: CASSLGTGGSYNSPLHF. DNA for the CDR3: TGCGCCAGCAGCTTGGGGACAGGGGGCTCCTATAATTCACCCCTCCACTTT.

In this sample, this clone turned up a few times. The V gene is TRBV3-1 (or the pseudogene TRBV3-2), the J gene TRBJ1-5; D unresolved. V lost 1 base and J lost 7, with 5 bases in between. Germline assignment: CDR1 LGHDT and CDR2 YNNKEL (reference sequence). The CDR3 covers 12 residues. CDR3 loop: CASSQGWQPQHF. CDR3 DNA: TGTGCCAGCAGCCAAGGGTGGCAGCCCCAGCATTTT.

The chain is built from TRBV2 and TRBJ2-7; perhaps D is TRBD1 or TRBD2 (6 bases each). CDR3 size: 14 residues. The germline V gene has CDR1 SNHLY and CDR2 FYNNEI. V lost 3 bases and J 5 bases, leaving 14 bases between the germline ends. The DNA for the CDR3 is TGTGCCAGCAGTGATTCCGGGGGCCGGCACGAGCAGTACTTC. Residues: CASSDSGGRHEQYF.

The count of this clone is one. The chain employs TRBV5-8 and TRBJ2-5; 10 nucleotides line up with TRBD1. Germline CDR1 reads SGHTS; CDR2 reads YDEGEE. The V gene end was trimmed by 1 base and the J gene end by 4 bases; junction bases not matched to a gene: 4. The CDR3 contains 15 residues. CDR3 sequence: CASSLRGTGAETQYF. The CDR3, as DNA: TGTGCCAGCAGCTTGAGGGGGACAGGGGCAGAGACCCAGTACTTC. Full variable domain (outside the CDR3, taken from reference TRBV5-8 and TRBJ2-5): EAGVTQSPTHLIKTRGQQATLRCSPISGHTSVYWYQQALGLGLQFLLWYDEGEERNRGNFPPRFSGRQFPNYSSELNVNALELEDSALYLCASSLRGTGAETQYFGPGTRLLVL.

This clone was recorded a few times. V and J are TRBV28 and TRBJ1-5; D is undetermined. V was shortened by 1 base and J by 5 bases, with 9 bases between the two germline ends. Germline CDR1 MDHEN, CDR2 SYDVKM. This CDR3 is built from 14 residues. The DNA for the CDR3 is TGTGCCAGCAGTTTATCAGTCAGGCATCAGCCCCAGCATTTT. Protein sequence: CASSLSVRHQPQHF.

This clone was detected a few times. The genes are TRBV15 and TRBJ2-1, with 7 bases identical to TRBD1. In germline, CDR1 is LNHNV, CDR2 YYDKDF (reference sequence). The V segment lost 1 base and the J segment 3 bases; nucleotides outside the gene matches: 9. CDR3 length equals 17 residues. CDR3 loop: CATSRVINRGIYNEQFF. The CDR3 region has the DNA TGTGCCACCAGCAGAGTCATAAACAGGGGAATCTACAATGAGCAGTTCTTC. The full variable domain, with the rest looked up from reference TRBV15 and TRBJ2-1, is DAMVIQNPRYQVTQFGKPVTLSCSQTLNHNVMYWYQQKSSQAPKLLFHYYDKDFNNEADTPDNFQSRRPNTSFCFLDIRSPGLGDTAMYLCATSRVINRGIYNEQFFGPGTRLTVL.

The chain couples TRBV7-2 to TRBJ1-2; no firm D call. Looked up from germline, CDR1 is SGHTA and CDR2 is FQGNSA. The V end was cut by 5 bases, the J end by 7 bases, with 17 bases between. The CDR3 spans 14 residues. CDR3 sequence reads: CASSALPGTSGYTF. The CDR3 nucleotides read TGTGCCAGCAGCGCCCTCCCAGGTACCTCTGGCTACACCTTC. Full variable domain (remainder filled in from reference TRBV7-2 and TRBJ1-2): GAGVSQSPSNKVTEKGKDVELRCDPISGHTALYWYRQSLGQGLEFLIYFQGNSAPDKSGLPSDRFSAERTGGSVSTLTIQRTQQEDSAVYLCASSALPGTSGYTFGSGTRLTVV.

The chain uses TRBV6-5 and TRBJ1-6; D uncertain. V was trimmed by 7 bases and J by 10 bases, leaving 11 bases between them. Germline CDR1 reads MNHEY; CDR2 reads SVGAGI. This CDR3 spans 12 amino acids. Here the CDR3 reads CASTSLGSPLHF. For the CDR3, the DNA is TGTGCCAGCACCTCCCTGGGCTCACCCCTCCACTTT.

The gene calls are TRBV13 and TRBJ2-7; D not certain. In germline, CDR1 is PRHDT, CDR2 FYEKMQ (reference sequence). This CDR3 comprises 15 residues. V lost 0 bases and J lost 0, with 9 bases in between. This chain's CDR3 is CASSLGPRSSYEQYF. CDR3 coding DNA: TGTGCCAGCAGCTTAGGCCCCCGGAGCTCCTACGAGCAGTACTTC. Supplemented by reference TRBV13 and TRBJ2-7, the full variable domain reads AAGVIQSPRHLIKEKRETATLKCYPIPRHDTVYWYQQGPGQDPQFLISFYEKMQSDKGSIPDRFSAQQFSDYHSELNMSSLELGDSALYFCASSLGPRSSYEQYFGPGTRLTVT.

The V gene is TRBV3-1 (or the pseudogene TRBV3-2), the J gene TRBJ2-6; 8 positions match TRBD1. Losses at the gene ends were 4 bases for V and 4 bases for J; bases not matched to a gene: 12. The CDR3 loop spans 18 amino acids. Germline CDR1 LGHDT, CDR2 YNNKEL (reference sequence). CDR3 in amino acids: CASSPRQGLVYGANVLTF. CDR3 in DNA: TGTGCCAGCAGCCCCAGACAGGGGCTTGTCTACGGGGCCAACGTCCTGACTTTC.

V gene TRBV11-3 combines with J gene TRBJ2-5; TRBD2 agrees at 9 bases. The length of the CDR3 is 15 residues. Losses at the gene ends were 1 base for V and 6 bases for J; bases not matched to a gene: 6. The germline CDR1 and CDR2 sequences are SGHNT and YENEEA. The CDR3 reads CASSLGGTSLKTQYF. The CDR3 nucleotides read TGTGCCAGCAGCTTAGGGGGGACTAGCTTAAAGACCCAGTACTTC.

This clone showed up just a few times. The chain's CDR3 is CASSDWRRGDYGYTF. The CDR3 nucleotides read TGTGCCAGCAGCGATTGGAGGCGAGGGGACTATGGCTACACCTTC. The rearrangement uses TRBV7-6 and TRBJ1-2, with D possibly TRBD1 on 5 matching bases. Germline V gives CDR1 SGHVS, CDR2 FNYEAQ. V was trimmed by 5 bases and J by 3 bases, leaving 16 bases between them. The CDR3 length is 15 residues. Full variable domain (rest looked up from reference TRBV7-6 and TRBJ1-2): GAGVSQSPRYKVTKRGQDVALRCDPISGHVSLYWYRQALGQGPEFLTYFNYEAQQDKSGLPNDRFSAERPEGSISTLTIQRTEQRDSAMYRCASSDWRRGDYGYTFGSGTRLTVV.

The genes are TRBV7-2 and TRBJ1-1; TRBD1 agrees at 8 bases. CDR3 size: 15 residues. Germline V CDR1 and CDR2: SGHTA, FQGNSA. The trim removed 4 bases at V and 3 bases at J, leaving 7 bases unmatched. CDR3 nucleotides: TGTGCCAGCAGCTCGAACAGGGGGATGGACACTGAAGCTTTCTTT. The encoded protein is CASSSNRGMDTEAFF.

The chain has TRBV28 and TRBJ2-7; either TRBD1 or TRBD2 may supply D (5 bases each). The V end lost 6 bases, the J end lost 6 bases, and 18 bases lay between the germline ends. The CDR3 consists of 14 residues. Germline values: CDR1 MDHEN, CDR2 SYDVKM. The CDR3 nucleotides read TGTGCCAGCAGAAAGGGACCGCTTATCGGCGAGCAGTACTTC. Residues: CASRKGPLIGEQYF.

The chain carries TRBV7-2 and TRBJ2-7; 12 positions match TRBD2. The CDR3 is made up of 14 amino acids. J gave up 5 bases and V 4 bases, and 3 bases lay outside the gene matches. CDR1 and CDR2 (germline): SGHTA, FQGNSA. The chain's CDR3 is CASSSGLAGNEQYF. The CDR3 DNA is TGTGCCAGCAGCTCCGGACTAGCGGGGAACGAGCAGTACTTC. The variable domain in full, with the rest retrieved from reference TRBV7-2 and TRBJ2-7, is GAGVSQSPSNKVTEKGKDVELRCDPISGHTALYWYRQSLGQGLEFLIYFQGNSAPDKSGLPSDRFSAERTGGSVSTLTIQRTQQEDSAVYLCASSSGLAGNEQYFGPGTRLTVT.

The CDR3 region has the DNA TGTGCCAGCAGCTTGAATTCTAGGGAGCTGTTTTTT. This codes for CASSLNSRELFF. The chain links TRBV11-2 to TRBJ2-2; D is unclear. CDR3 length equals 12 residues. V was trimmed by 3 bases and J by 9 bases, leaving 8 bases between them. Per the germline V gene, CDR1 is SGHAT and CDR2 is FQNNGV.

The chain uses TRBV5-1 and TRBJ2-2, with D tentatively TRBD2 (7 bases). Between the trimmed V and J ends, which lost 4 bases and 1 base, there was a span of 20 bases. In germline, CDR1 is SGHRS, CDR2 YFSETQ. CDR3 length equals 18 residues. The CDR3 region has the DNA TGCGCCAGCAGCACCCCGCGGGGGACAACTAGGAACACCGGGGAGCTGTTTTTT. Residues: CASSTPRGTTRNTGELFF. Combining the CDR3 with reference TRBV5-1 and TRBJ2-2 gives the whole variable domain KAGVTQTPRYLIKTRGQQVTLSCSPISGHRSVSWYQQTPGQGLQFLFEYFSETQRNKGNFPGRFSGRQFSNSRSEMNVSTLELGDSALYLCASSTPRGTTRNTGELFFGEGSRLTVL.

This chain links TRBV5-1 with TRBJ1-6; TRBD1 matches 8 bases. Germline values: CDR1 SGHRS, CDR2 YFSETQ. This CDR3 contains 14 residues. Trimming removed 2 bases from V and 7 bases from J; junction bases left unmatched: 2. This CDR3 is CASSFYRGNSPLHF. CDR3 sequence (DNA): TGCGCCAGCAGCTTTTACAGGGGGAATTCACCCCTCCACTTT.